A selection of T cell receptor beta chains follows, all from one sample in a study of identical twins. TCRdb analysed the 5' RACE reads with MiXCR anew, one entry per CDR3 protein. The sample comprises around 490,000 distinct CDR3 sequences, roughly an eighth of which are singletons, and about 0.97% rests with the top ten. This sample was shared with a second study, whose subject was yellow fever vaccine responses in identical twins.

Specimen: CD4+ T cells sorted from blood. These receptors were obtained from a woman younger than 30 in good health. The CDR3 runs from the conserved cysteine through the conserved F or W. Fields, in order: CDR3 length, V gene, clone size, D gene, J gene, CDR3 protein. The D gene is left open where the match is weak. Part of the rows lack a size; the others show once, few, many or a class for expanded clones.

len: 18; v_gene: TRBV12-3/TRBV12-4; abundance: NA; d_gene: TRBD2; j_gene: TRBJ2-7; CDR3aa: CACSFRTSGSSRVWEQYF
len: 15; v_gene: TRBV9; abundance: NA; d_gene: NA; j_gene: TRBJ2-3; CDR3aa: CASSPRRVSTDTQYF
len: 12; v_gene: TRBV20-1; abundance: many; d_gene: NA; j_gene: TRBJ1-4; CDR3aa: CSGGADNEKLFF
len: 13; v_gene: TRBV20-1; abundance: few; d_gene: NA; j_gene: TRBJ1-6; CDR3aa: CSARIGLDSPLHF
len: 11; v_gene: TRBV29-1; abundance: NA; d_gene: TRBD1; j_gene: TRBJ1-2; CDR3aa: CSAGQTYGYTF
len: 14; v_gene: TRBV29-1; abundance: NA; d_gene: NA; j_gene: TRBJ2-2; CDR3aa: CSVASGQPTGELFF
len: 12; v_gene: TRBV20-1; abundance: few; d_gene: NA; j_gene: TRBJ1-1; CDR3aa: CSANSGDTEAFF
len: 18; v_gene: TRBV11-2; abundance: NA; d_gene: TRBD2; j_gene: TRBJ2-4; CDR3aa: CASSLNPSTSGRGNIQYF
len: 14; v_gene: TRBV7-2; abundance: NA; d_gene: NA; j_gene: TRBJ2-3; CDR3aa: CASSQFQGSDTQYF
len: 15; v_gene: TRBV6-1; abundance: few; d_gene: TRBD1; j_gene: TRBJ2-7; CDR3aa: CASSRAPDRAYEQYF
len: 14; v_gene: TRBV20-1; abundance: many; d_gene: NA; j_gene: TRBJ2-7; CDR3aa: CSARGTLQLYEQYF
len: 15; v_gene: TRBV7-2; abundance: NA; d_gene: TRBD2; j_gene: TRBJ2-5; CDR3aa: CASTDVAGGQRTQYF
len: 15; v_gene: TRBV9; abundance: many; d_gene: TRBD2; j_gene: TRBJ2-1; CDR3aa: CASSGGWREGSEQFF
len: 11; v_gene: TRBV12-3/TRBV12-4; abundance: many; d_gene: NA; j_gene: TRBJ2-1; CDR3aa: CASSHGLACFF
len: 13; v_gene: TRBV6-2/TRBV6-3; abundance: few; d_gene: NA; j_gene: TRBJ2-1; CDR3aa: CASSKDSYNEQFF
len: 15; v_gene: TRBV2; abundance: NA; d_gene: NA; j_gene: TRBJ2-3; CDR3aa: CASRLIAAHTDTQYF
len: 14; v_gene: TRBV6-1; abundance: NA; d_gene: TRBD1; j_gene: TRBJ2-7; CDR3aa: CASRLNRGPYEQYF
len: 16; v_gene: TRBV5-1; abundance: many; d_gene: NA; j_gene: TRBJ1-6; CDR3aa: CASSLQSGGLNSPLHF
len: 15; v_gene: TRBV18; abundance: NA; d_gene: TRBD1; j_gene: TRBJ2-5; CDR3aa: CASSERQGAAETQYF
len: 18; v_gene: TRBV2; abundance: few; d_gene: TRBD1; j_gene: TRBJ2-2; CDR3aa: CASCRARTGGSNTGELFF
len: 14; v_gene: TRBV12-3/TRBV12-4; abundance: many; d_gene: NA; j_gene: TRBJ1-1; CDR3aa: CASKEITGPTEAFF
len: 13; v_gene: TRBV7-9; abundance: NA; d_gene: NA; j_gene: TRBJ2-1; CDR3aa: CASNRPEGNEQFF
len: 14; v_gene: TRBV30; abundance: NA; d_gene: TRBD2; j_gene: TRBJ2-7; CDR3aa: CAWSRGGNSYEQYF
len: 15; v_gene: TRBV12-3/TRBV12-4; abundance: few; d_gene: NA; j_gene: TRBJ1-4; CDR3aa: CASSRDARGNEKLFF